This T cell receptor beta chain was sequenced for a study of shared T cell receptors in the human thymus. Profiling relied on immunoSEQ multiplex PCR, and the TCRdb table lists in-frame clones only, not all of them. The table lists roughly 560,000 clones, about four fifths of them singletons. The trim removed 6 bases at V and 6 bases at J, leaving 11 bases unmatched. CDR1 and CDR2 (germline): LGHNT, FRNRAP. The CDR3 spans 14 residues. This sample was shared with a second study, whose subject was human thymus T cells.

The source is a boy younger than two with a congenital heart defect. The rearrangement links TRBV12-5 to TRBJ2-7, with 7 bases lining up with TRBD1. The specimen was thymocytes. The CDR3 nucleotides are TGTGCTAGTGGACTCGGACAGGCCTCGGGCGAGCAGTACTTC. This gives the protein CASGLGQASGEQYF.